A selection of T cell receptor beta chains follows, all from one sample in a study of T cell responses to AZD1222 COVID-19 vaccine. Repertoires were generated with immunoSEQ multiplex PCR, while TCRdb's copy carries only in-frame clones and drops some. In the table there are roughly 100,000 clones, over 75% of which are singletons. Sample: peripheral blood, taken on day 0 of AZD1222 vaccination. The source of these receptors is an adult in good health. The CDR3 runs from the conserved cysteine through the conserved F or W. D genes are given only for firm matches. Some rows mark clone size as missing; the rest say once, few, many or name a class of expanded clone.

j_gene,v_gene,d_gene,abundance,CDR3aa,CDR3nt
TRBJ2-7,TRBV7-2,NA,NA,CASSLLWQETKQYF,TGTGCCAGCAGCTTGCTGTGGCAAGAAACGAAGCAGTACTTC
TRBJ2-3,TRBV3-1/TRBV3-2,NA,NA,CASSQDQGAADTQYF,TGTGCCAGCAGCCAAGATCAAGGGGCGGCAGATACGCAGTATTTT
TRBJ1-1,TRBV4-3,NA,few,CASGKLTGDFTEAFF,TGCGCCAGCGGAAAGCTAACAGGAGATTTCACTGAAGCTTTCTTT
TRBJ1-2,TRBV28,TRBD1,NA,CASSSPGQVYGYTF,TGTGCCAGCAGTTCACCGGGACAGGTCTATGGCTACACCTTC
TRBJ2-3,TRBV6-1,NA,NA,CASSVGRTGGVLTDTQYF,TGTGCCAGCAGTGTTGGGAGAACAGGGGGGGTTTTGACAGATACGCAGTATTTT
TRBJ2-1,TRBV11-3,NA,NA,CASSLDSISNEQFF,TGTGCCAGCAGCTTAGATTCCATTTCAAATGAGCAGTTCTTC
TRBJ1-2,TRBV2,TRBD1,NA,CASSSDRVNYGYTF,TGTGCCAGCAGTAGCGACAGGGTCAACTATGGCTACACCTTC
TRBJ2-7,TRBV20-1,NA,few,CSAGVGRYPYEQYF,TGCAGTGCTGGTGTAGGGAGGTACCCCTACGAGCAGTACTTC
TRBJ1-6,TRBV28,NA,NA,CASISQPGNSPLHF,TGTGCCAGCATCTCACAGCCGGGAAATTCACCCCTCCACTTT
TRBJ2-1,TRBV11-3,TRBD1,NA,CASSRGQGTYNEQFF,TGTGCCAGCAGTCGAGGACAGGGGACCTACAATGAGCAGTTCTTC
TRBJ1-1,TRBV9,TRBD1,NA,CASSVTGGWTEAFF,TGTGCCAGCAGCGTAACAGGGGGATGGACTGAAGCTTTCTTT
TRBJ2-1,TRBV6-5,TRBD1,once,CASSKGQPSEQFF,TGTGCCAGCAGCAAGGGACAGCCCTCGGAGCAGTTCTTC
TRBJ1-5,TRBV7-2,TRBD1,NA,CASSSWDSSNQPQHF,TGTGCCAGCAGCTCCTGGGACAGCTCAAATCAGCCCCAGCATTTT
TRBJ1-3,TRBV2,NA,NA,CASRDSGNTIYF,TGTGCCAGCCGGGACTCAGGAAACACCATATATTTT
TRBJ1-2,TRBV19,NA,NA,CASSMIGGYTF,TGTGCCAGTAGTATGATCGGAGGCTACACCTTC
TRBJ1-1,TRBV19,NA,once,CASSPVGLVEAFF,TGTGCCAGTTCCCCTGTCGGACTTGTTGAAGCTTTCTTT
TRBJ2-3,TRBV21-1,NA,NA,CASSKQEPDTDTQYF,TGTGCCAGCAGCAAACAGGAGCCAGACACAGATACGCAGTATTTT
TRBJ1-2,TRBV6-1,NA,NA,CASSETHLLLAGGYTF,TGTGCCAGCAGTGAAACCCATCTTCTCTTAGCGGGTGGCTACACCTTC
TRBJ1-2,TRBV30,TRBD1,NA,CAWRETGVPYGYTF,TGTGCCTGGAGGGAGACAGGGGTTCCCTATGGCTACACCTTC
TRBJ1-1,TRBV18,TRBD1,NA,CASSEDRETEAFF,TGTGCCAGCTCCGAGGACAGGGAGACTGAAGCTTTCTTT
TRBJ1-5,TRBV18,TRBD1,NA,CASSPYVGRGLGNQPQHF,TGTGCCAGCTCACCCTACGTCGGCAGGGGGCTGGGAAATCAGCCCCAGCATTTT
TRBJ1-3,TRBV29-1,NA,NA,CSVAGVGNTIYF,TGCAGCGTTGCGGGGGTTGGAAACACCATATATTTT
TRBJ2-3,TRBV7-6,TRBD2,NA,CASSAELASTDTQYF,TGTGCCAGCAGCGCCGAACTAGCGAGCACAGATACGCAGTATTTT
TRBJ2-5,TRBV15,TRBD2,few,CATSRPSGGAVKETQYF,TGTGCCACCAGCAGACCTAGCGGGGGGGCCGTAAAAGAGACCCAGTACTTC
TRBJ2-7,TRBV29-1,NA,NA,CSVVRGAFYEQYF,TGCAGCGTTGTTCGGGGGGCCTTCTACGAGCAGTACTTC
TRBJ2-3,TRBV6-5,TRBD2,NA,CASSAGLASDTQYF,TGTGCCAGCAGCGCCGGACTAGCCTCAGATACGCAGTATTTT
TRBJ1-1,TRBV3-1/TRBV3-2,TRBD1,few,CASTRTGGDTEAFF,TGTGCCAGCACCCGGACAGGGGGAGACACTGAAGCTTTCTTT
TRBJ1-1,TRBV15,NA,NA,CATSATGFTEAFF,TGTGCCACCAGTGCAACAGGGTTCACTGAAGCTTTCTTT
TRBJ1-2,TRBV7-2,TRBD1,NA,CASSLEAGGNYGYTF,TGTGCCAGCAGCTTAGAGGCAGGGGGGAACTATGGCTACACCTTC
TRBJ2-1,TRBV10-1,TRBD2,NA,CASSSGATYNEQFF,TGCGCCAGCAGTAGCGGGGCCACCTACAATGAGCAGTTCTTC
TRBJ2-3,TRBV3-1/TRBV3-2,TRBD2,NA,CASSPRLAGGRPTEQYF,TGTGCCAGCAGTCCCCGACTAGCGGGGGGGCGACCCACTGAGCAGTATTTT
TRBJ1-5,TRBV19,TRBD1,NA,CASMDRGGGYSNQPQHF,TGTGCCAGCATGGACAGGGGGGGAGGCTATAGCAATCAGCCCCAGCATTTT
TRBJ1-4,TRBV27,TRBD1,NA,CASSLRAGGVGKLFF,TGTGCCAGCAGTTTAAGGGCAGGGGGCGTAGGAAAACTGTTTTTT
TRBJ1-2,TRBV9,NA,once,CASSPSGTLTGYTF,TGTGCCAGCAGCCCCTCCGGGACCTTAACGGGCTACACCTTC
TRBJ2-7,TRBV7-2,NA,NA,CASSLRGGSPSYEQYF,TGTGCCAGCAGCTTGAGGGGGGGTAGCCCTTCCTACGAGCAGTACTTC
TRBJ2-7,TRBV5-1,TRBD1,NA,CASSFGTGPGYEQYF,TGCGCCAGCAGCTTTGGGACAGGGCCGGGGTACGAGCAGTACTTC
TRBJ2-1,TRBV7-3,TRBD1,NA,CASRYRGLDNEQFF,TGTGCCAGCAGATACAGGGGGCTTGACAATGAGCAGTTCTTC
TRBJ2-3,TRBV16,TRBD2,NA,CASSQSRAGGRVRTTDTQYF,TGTGCCAGCAGCCAATCGAGAGCGGGGGGCCGGGTCAGGACCACAGATACGCAGTATTTT
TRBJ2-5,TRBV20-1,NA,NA,CSAVEETQYF,TGCAGTGCGGTGGAAGAGACCCAGTACTTC
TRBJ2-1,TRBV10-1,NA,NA,CASSESRGSYNEQFF,TGCGCCAGCAGTGAGTCCCGGGGCTCCTACAATGAGCAGTTCTTC
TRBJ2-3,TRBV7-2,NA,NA,CASSLGPSRSTDTQYF,TGTGCCAGCAGCTTAGGGCCTAGCCGGAGCACAGATACGCAGTATTTT
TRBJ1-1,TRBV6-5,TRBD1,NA,CASSSVDRGMNTEAFF,TGTGCCAGCAGTTCCGTGGACAGGGGAATGAACACTGAAGCTTTCTTT
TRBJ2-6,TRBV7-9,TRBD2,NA,CASSPKWTSGGSGANVLTF,TGTGCCAGCAGCCCGAAATGGACTAGCGGGGGTTCTGGGGCCAACGTCCTGACTTTC
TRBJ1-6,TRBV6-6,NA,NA,CASIRGDSFGNSPLHF,TGTGCCAGCATCAGGGGAGACAGTTTCGGTAATTCACCCCTCCACTTT
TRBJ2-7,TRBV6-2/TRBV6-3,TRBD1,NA,CASSHRTGEVRRVYEQYF,TGTGCCAGCAGCCACAGGACAGGGGAAGTTCGACGGGTCTACGAGCAGTACTTC
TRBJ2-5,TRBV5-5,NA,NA,CASSLFVGETQYF,TGTGCCAGCAGCTTGTTTGTAGGGGAGACCCAGTACTTC
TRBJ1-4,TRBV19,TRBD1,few,CASSKGGGFATNEKLFF,TGTGCCAGTAGTAAGGGAGGGGGCTTTGCAACTAATGAAAAACTGTTTTTT